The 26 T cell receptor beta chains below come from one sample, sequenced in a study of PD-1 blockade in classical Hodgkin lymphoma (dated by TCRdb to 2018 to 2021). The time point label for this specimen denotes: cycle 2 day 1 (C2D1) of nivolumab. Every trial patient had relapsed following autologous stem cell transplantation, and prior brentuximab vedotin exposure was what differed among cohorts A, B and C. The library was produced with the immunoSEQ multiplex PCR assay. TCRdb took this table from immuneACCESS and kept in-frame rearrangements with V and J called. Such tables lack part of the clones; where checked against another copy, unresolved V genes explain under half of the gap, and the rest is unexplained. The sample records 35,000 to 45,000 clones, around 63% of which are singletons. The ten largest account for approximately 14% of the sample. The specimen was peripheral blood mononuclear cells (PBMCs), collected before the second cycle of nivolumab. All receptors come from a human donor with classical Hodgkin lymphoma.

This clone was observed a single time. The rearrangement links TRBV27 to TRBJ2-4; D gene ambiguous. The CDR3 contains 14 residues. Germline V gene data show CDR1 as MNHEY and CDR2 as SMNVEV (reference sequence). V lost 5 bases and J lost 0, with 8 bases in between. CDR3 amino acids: CASSNNLAKNIQYF. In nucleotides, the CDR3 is TGTGCCAGCAGTAACAATCTAGCCAAAAACATTCAGTACTTC.

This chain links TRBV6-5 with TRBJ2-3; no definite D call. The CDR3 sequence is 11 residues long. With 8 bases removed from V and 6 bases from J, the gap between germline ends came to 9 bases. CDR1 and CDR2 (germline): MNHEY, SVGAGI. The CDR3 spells CASQAHDTQYF. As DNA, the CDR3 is TGTGCCAGCCAAGCCCACGATACGCAGTATTTT.

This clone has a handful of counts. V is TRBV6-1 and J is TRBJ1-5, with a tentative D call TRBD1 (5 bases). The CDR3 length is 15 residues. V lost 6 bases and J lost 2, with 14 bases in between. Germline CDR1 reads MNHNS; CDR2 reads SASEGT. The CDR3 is CASRLSRVGNQPQHF. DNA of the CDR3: TGTGCCAGCAGGCTTTCCAGGGTTGGCAATCAGCCCCAGCATTTT.

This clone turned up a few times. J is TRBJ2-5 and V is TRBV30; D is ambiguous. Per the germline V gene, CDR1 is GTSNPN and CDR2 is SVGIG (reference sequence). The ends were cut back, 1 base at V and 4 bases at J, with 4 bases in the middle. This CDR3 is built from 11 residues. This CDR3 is CAWSARETQYF. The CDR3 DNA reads TGTGCCTGGAGTGCCCGAGAGACCCAGTACTTC.

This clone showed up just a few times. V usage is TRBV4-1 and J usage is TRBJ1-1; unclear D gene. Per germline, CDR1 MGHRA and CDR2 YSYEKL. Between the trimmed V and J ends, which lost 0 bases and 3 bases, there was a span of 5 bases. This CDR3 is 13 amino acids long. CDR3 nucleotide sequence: TGCGCCAGCAGCCAAGAGCGGCACACTGAAGCTTTCTTT. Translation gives CASSQERHTEAFF.

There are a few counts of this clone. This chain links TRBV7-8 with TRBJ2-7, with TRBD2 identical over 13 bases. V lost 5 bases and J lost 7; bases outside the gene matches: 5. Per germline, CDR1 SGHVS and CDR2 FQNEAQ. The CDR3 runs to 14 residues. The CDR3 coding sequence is TGTGCCAGCAGCCGGACTAGCGGGGGTGGGGAGCAGTACTTC. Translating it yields CASSRTSGGGEQYF.

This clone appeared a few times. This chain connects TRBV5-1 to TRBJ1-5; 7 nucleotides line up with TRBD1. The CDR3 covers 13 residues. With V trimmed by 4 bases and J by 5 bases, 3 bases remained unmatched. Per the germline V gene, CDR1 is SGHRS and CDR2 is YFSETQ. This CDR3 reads CASSADRDQPQHF. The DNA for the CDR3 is TGCGCCAGCAGCGCCGACAGGGATCAGCCCCAGCATTTT.

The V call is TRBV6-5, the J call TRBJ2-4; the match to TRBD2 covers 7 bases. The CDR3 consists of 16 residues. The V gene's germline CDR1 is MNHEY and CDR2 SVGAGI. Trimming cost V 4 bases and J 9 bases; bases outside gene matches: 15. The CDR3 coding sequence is TGTGCCAGCAGTTTATCCGGGACTACAGCGGTTAGCATTCAGTACTTC. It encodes CASSLSGTTAVSIQYF.

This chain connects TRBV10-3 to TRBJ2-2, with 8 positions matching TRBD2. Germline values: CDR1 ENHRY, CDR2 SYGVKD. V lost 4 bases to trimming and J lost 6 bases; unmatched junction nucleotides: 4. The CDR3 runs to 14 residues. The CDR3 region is CAISGTGGPGELFF. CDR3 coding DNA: TGTGCCATCAGTGGGACGGGGGGGCCCGGGGAGCTGTTTTTT.

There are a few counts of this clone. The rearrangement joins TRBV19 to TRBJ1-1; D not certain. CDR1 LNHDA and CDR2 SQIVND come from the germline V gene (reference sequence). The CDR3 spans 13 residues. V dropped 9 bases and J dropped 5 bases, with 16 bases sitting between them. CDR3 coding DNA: TGTGCCAGCACGGGGTTTTTGGGAACTGAAGCTTTCTTT. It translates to CASTGFLGTEAFF.

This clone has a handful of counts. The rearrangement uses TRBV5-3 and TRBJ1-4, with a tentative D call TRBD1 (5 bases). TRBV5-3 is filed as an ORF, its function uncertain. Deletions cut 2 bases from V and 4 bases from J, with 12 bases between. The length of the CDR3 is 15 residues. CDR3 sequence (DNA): TGTGCCAGAAGCTTTATTGTAGGGGATAATGAAAAACTGTTTTTT. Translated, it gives CARSFIVGDNEKLFF.

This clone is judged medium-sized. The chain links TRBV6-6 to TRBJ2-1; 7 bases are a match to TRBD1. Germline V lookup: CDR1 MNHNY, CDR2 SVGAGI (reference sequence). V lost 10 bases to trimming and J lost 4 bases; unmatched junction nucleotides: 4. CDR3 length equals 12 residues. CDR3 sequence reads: CATVTGYNEQFF. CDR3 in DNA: TGTGCCACCGTGACAGGGTACAATGAGCAGTTCTTC.

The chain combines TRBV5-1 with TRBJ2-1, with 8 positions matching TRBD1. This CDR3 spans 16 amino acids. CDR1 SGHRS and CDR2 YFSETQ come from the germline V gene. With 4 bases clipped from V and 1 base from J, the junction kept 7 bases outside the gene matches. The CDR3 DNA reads TGCGCCAGCAGCCCGTGGACAGGGACTTCCTACAATGAGCAGTTCTTC. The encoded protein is CASSPWTGTSYNEQFF.

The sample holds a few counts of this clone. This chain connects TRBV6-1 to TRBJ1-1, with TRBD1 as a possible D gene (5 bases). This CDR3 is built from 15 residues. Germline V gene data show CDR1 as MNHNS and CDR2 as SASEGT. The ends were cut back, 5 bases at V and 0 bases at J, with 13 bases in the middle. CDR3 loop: CASSPRGGVNTEAFF. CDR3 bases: TGTGCCAGCAGTCCGCGGGGAGGGGTGAACACTGAAGCTTTCTTT.

CDR3 residues: CASSSTPTGSSYNEQFF. CDR3 bases: TGCGCCAGCAGCTCCACCCCTACGGGCAGCTCCTACAATGAGCAGTTCTTC. V usage is TRBV5-1 and J usage is TRBJ2-1; D not resolved. CDR3 size: 17 residues. From germline, CDR1 is SGHRS and CDR2 YFSETQ. Trimming took off 3 bases at V and 0 bases at J, with 16 bases between the two ends.

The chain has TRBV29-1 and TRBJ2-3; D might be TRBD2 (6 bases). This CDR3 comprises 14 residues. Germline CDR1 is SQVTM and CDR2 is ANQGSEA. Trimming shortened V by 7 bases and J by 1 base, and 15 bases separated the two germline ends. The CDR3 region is CSATARGGTDTQYF. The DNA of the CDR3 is TGCAGCGCCACGGCGCGGGGCGGCACAGATACGCAGTATTTT.

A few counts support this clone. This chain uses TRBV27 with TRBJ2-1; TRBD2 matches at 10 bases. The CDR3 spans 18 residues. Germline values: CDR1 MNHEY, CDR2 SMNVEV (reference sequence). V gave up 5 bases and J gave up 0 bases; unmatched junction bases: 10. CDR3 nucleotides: TGTGCCAGCAGTCCTATAGCGGGGGGCTTTAGCTCCTACAATGAGCAGTTCTTC. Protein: CASSPIAGGFSSYNEQFF.

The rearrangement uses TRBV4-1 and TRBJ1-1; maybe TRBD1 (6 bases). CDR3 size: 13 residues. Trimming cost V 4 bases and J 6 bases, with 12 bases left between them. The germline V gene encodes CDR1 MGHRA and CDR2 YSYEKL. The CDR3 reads CASSRQRGSEAFF. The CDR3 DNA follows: TGCGCCAGCAGCCGACAGAGGGGGTCTGAAGCTTTCTTT.

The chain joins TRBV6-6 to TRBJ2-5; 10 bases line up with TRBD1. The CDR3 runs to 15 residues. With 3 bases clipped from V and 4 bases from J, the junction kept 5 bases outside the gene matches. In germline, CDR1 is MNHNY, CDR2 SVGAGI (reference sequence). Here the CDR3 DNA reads TGTGCCAGCAGTTATGGACAGGGGGTGATAGAGACCCAGTACTTC. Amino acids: CASSYGQGVIETQYF.

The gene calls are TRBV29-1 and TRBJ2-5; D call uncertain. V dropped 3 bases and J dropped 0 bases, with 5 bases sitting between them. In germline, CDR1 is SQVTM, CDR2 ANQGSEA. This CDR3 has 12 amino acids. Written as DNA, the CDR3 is TGCAGCGTTGAGTTTTACCAAGAGACCCAGTACTTC. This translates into CSVEFYQETQYF.

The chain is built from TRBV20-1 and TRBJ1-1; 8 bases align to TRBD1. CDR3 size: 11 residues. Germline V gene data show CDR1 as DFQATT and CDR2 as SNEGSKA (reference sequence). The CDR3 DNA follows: TGCAGGGCACAGGGGGGCACTGAAGCTTTCTTT. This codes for CRAQGGTEAFF.

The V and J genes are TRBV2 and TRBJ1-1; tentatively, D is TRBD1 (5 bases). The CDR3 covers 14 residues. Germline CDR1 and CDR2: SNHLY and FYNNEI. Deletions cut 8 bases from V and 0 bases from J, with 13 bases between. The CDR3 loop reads CASSPTVLNTEAFF. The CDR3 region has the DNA TGTGCCAGCTCCCCGACAGTCCTGAACACTGAAGCTTTCTTT.

The CDR3 DNA reads TGTGCCAGTACTCAGGGGGCTTCCTTTTATGGCTACACCTTC. It encodes CASTQGASFYGYTF. The chain combines TRBV19 with TRBJ1-2, with 8 bases aligning to TRBD1. Germline CDR1 and CDR2: LNHDA and SQIVND (reference sequence). The CDR3 spans 14 residues. V was clipped by 7 bases and J by 5 bases; unmatched bases: 9.

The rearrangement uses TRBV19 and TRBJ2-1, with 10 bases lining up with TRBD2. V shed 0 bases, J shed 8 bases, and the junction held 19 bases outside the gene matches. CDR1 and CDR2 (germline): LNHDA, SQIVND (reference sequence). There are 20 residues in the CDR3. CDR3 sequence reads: CASSIDRVGRLAGVADEQFF. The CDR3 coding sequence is TGTGCCAGTAGTATAGATCGGGTTGGGCGGCTAGCGGGAGTGGCGGATGAGCAGTTCTTC. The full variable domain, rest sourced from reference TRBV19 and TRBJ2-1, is DGGITQSPKYLFRKEGQNVTLSCEQNLNHDAMYWYRQDPGQGLRLIYYSQIVNDFQKGDIAEGYSVSREKKESFPLTVTSAQKNPTAFYLCASSIDRVGRLAGVADEQFFGPGTRLTVL.

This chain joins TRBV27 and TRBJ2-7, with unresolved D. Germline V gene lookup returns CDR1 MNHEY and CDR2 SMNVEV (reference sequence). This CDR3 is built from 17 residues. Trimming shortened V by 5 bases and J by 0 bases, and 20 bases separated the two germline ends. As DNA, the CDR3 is TGTGCCAGCAGTCGTCGAACCAGCGCTATTCCCTCCTACGAGCAGTACTTC. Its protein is CASSRRTSAIPSYEQYF.

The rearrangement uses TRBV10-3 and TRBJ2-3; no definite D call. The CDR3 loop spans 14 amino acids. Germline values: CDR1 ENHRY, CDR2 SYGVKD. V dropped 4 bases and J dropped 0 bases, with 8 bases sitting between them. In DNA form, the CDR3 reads TGTGCCATCAGTGCCGGGCTTAGCACAGATACGCAGTATTTT. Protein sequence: CAISAGLSTDTQYF.